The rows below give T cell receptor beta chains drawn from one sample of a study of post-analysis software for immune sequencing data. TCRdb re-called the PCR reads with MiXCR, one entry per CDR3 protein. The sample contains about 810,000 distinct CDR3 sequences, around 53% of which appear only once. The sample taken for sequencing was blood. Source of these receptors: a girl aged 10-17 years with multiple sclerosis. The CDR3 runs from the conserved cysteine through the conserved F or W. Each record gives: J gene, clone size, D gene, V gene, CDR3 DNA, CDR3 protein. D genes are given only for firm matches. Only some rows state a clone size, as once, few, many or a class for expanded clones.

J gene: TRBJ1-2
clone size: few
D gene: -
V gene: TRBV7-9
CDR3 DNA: TGTGCCAGCAGCTTTGGAGGAGGTGGCTATGGCTACACCTTC
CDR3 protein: CASSFGGGGYGYTF

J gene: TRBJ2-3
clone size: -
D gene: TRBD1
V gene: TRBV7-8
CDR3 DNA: TGTGCCAGCAGAGACCGGGACAGCTCTTCAGATACGCAGTATTTT
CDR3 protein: CASRDRDSSSDTQYF

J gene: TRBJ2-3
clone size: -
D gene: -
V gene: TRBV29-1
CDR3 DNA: TGCAGCGTCCAAGATAGGGATACGCAGTATTTT
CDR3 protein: CSVQDRDTQYF

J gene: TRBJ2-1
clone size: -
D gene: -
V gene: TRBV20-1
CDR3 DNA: TGCAGTGCTAGGTTCGCGGGACTCCTCTACAATGAGCAGTTCTTC
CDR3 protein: CSARFAGLLYNEQFF

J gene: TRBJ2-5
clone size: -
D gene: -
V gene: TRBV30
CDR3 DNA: TGTGCCTGGGCCCCCTACGGGGGATCAGACGCTTCCCAAGAGACCCAGTACTTC
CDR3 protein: CAWAPYGGSDASQETQYF

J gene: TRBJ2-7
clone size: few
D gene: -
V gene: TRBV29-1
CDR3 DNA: TGCAGCGTCGCTGATGTGAGGGCCTACGAGCAGTACTTC
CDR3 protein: CSVADVRAYEQYF

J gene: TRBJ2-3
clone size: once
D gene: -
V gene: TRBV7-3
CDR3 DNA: TGTGCCAGCAGCTTAACGGCGGAGGGGATGAAAGATACGCAGTATTTT
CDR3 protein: CASSLTAEGMKDTQYF

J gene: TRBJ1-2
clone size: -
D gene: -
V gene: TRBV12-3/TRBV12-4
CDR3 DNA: TGTGCCAGCAGTTTGGTGGAGGGCTACACCTTC
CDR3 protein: CASSLVEGYTF

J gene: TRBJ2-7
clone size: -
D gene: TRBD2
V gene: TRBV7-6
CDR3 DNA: TGTGCCAGCAGCTACGGGGAGGGCGAGCAGTACTTC
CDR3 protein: CASSYGEGEQYF

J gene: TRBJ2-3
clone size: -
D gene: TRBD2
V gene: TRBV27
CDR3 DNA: TGTGCCAGCAGTCGACCCTTAGCGGGAACAGATACGCAGTATTTT
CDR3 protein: CASSRPLAGTDTQYF

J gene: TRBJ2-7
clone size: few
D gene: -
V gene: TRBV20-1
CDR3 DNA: TGCAGTGCAAGGGACAGACAACACGGGAGCTACGAGCAGTACTTC
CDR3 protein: CSARDRQHGSYEQYF

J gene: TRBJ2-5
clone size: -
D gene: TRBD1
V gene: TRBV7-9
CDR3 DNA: TGTGCCAGCAGCTTAGGGCGACAGGGGTCGTACCAAGAGACCCAGTACTTC
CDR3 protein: CASSLGRQGSYQETQYF

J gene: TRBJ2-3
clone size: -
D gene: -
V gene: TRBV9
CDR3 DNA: TGTGCCAGCAGCCTTGGGGCTAATCAGTATTTT
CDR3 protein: CASSLGANQYF

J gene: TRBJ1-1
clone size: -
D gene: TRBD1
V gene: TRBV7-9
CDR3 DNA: TGTGCCAGCAGCTTAGCCTCAGGGGGCGGAACTGAAGCTTTCTTT
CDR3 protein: CASSLASGGGTEAFF

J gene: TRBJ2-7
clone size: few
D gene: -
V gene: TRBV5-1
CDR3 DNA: TGCGCCAGCAGCTCGTTACAGAGATACGAGCAGTACTTC
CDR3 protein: CASSSLQRYEQYF

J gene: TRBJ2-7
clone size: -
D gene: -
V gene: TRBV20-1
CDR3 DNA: TGCAGTGCTAGAGATCGGGCAGGCTTGGAGCAGTACTTC
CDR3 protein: CSARDRAGLEQYF

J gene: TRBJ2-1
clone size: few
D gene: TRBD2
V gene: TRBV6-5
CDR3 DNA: TGTGCCAGCGTCACTAGCGGGGGGCGTGAGCAGTTCTTC
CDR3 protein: CASVTSGGREQFF

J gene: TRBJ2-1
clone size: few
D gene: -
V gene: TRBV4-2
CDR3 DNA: TGTGCCAGCAGCCATGCTCTAGACGGGGGTGAGCAGTTCTTC
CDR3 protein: CASSHALDGGEQFF

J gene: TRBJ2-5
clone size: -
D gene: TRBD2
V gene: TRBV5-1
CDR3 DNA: TGCGCCAGCAGCCCCTTACGCTATGGACTAGCGGGGACCCAAGAGACCCAGTACTTC
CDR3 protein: CASSPLRYGLAGTQETQYF

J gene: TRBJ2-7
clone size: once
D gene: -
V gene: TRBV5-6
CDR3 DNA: TGTGCCAGCAGCTTGAATCGGGGGGCGATTGCCTACGAGCAGTACTTC
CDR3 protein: CASSLNRGAIAYEQYF

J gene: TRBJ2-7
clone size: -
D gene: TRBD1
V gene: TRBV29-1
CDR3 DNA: TGCAGCGTTAACCGGGACAGCTACTCCTACGAGCAGTACTTC
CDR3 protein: CSVNRDSYSYEQYF

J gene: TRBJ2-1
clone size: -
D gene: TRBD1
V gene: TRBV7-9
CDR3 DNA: TGTGCCAGCAGCTTAGGACAGGGGGTGACGAATGAGCAGTTCTTC
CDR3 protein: CASSLGQGVTNEQFF

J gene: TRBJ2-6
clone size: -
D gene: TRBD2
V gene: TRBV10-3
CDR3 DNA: TGTGCCATCAGTGAGTCAGCAGCGGGAAAGGCAGCTGGGGCCAACGTCCTGACTTTC
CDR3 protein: CAISESAAGKAAGANVLTF

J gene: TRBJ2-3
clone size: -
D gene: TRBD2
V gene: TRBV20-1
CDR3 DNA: TGCAGTGCTAGAGCCTCTAGCGGGAGTGGGACAGATACGCAGTATTTT
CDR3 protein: CSARASSGSGTDTQYF

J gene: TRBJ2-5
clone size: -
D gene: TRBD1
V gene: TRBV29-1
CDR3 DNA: TGCAGCGTTAAGAAAGGGGGCGAGACCCAGTACTTC
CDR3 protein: CSVKKGGETQYF

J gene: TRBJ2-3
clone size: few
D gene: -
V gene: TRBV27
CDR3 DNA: TGTGCCAGCAGTCAGACGGGCCGCTCTTCGAGAACAGATACGCAGTATTTT
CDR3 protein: CASSQTGRSSRTDTQYF

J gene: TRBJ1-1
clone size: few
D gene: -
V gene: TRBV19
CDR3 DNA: TGTGCCAGTAGTCCCGGCGGGGGTCGCACTGAAGCTTTCTTT
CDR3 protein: CASSPGGGRTEAFF

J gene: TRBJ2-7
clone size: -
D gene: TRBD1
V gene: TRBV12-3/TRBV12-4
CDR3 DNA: TGTGCCAGCAGTTTGCACAGGGACAGCGAGCAGTACTTC
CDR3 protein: CASSLHRDSEQYF

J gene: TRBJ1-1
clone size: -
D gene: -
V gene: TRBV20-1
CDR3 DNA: TGCAGTGCTAGAGATCAGGAGAACACTGAAGCTTTCTTT
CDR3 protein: CSARDQENTEAFF

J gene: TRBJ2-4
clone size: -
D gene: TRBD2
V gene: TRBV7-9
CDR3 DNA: TGTGCCAGCAGCACCACAAAGGGCGGGGGTGACATTCAGTACTTC
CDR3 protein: CASSTTKGGGDIQYF

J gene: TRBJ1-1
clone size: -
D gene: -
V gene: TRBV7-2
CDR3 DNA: TGTGCCAGCAGCTCCCGGGACATGATGGGGACTGAAGCTTTCTTT
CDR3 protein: CASSSRDMMGTEAFF

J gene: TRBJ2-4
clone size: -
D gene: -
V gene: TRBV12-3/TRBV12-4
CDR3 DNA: TGTGCCAGCAGTCGGGACTCCGTAGCCAAAAACATTCAGTACTTC
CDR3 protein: CASSRDSVAKNIQYF

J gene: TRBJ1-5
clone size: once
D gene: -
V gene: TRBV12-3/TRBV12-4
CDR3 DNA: TGTGCCAGCAGTTCGGGACCCTATAGCAATCGGCCCCAGCATTTT
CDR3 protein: CASSSGPYSNRPQHF

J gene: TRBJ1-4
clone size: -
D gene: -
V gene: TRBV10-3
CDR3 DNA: TGTGCCACGAGTTCGACAGTCCGCGAAAAACTGTTTTTT
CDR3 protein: CATSSTVREKLFF

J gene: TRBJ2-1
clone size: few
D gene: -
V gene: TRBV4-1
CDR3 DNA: TGCGCCAGCAGACTAAGCTGGTGGGAGCCCTACAATGAGCAGTTCTTC
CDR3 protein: CASRLSWWEPYNEQFF

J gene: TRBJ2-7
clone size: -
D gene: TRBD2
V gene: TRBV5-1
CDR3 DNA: TGCGCCAGCAGCTTGGGAGGGACTAGCCTCTCCTACGAGCAGTACTTC
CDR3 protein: CASSLGGTSLSYEQYF

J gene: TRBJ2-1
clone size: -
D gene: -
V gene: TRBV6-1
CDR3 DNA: TGTGCCGGCAGGGAAAGACATAGCTCCTACAATGAGCAGTTCTTC
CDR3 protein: CAGRERHSSYNEQFF

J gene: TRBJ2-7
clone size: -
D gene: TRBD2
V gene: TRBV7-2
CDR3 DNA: TGTGCCAGCAGCCTCTGGACTAGCGGGACCTCCTACGAGCAGTACTTC
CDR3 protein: CASSLWTSGTSYEQYF

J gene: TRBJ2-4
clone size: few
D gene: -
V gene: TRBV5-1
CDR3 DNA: TGCGCCAGCAGCTTGGGGCCAGGGGAAAACATTCAGTACTTC
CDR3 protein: CASSLGPGENIQYF

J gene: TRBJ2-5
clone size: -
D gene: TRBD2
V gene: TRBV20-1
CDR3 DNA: TGCAGTGCTCTGACTAGCGGGGGGGCGAAGACCCAGTACTTC
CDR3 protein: CSALTSGGAKTQYF

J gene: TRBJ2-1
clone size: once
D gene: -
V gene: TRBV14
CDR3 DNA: TGTGCCAGCAGCCTGGGACTGAGGGTTGAGCAGTTCTTC
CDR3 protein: CASSLGLRVEQFF

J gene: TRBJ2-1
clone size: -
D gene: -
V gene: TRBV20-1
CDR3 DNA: TGCAGTGCTAGAGCCCCGGTGGGACAAAGATACAATGAGCAGTTCTTC
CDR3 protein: CSARAPVGQRYNEQFF

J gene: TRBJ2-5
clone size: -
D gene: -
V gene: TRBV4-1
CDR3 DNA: TGCGCCAGCAGCCAAACCCTGGTAGGCCGGGAGACCCAGTACTTC
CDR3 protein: CASSQTLVGRETQYF

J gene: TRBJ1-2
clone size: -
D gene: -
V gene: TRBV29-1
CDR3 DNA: TGCAGCGTCTCTGGGCCGGAGGGGCAGGGCTACACCTTC
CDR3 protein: CSVSGPEGQGYTF

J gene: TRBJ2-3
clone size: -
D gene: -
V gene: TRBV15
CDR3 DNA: TGTGCCACCAGCAGAGAGGTGGGGGCCAGCCCAAATACGCAGTATTTT
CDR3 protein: CATSREVGASPNTQYF

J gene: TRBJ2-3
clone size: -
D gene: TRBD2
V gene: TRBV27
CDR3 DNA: TGTGCCAGCAGTTCACTAGCGGGAGTTGTGTCGGGCACAGATACGCAGTATTTT
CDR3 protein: CASSSLAGVVSGTDTQYF

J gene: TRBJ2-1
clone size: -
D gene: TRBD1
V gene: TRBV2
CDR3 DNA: TGTGCCAGCAGTCTACAGGGGCCCTCACGGTTCTTC
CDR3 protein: CASSLQGPSRFF

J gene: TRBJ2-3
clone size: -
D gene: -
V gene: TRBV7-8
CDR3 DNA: TGTGCCAGCAGCTTAATTTGGGGGGGCACAGATACGCAGTATTTT
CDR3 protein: CASSLIWGGTDTQYF

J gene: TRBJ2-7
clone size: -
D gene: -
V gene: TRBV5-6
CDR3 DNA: TGTGCCAGCAGCGCGGACGGCCCCTACGAGCAGTACTTC
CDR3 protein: CASSADGPYEQYF

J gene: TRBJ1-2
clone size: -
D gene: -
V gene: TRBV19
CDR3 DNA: TGTGCCAGTATAGGACAGCACTATGGCTACACCTTC
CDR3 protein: CASIGQHYGYTF

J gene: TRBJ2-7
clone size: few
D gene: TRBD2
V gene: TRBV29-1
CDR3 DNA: TGCAGCGTTCGGACTAGCGGGAGGGCCTACGAGCAGTACTTC
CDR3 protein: CSVRTSGRAYEQYF

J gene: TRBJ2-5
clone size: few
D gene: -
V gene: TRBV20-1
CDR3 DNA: TGCAGTGCCAGTACAGGGCTACAAGAGACCCAGTACTTC
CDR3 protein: CSASTGLQETQYF

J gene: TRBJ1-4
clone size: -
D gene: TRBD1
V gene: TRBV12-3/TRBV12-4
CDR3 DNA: TGTGCCAGCAGCCTCCAGACAGGGGGCGCGTTCGCATTGACTAATGAAAAACTGTTTTTT
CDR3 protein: CASSLQTGGAFALTNEKLFF

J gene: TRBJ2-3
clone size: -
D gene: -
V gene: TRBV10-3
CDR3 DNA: TGTGCCATCAGTGAGCCATTGTCGGATACGCAGTATTTT
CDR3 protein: CAISEPLSDTQYF

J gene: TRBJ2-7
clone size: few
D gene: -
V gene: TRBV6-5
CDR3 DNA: TGTGCCATCTCGCCAGGGCCCCTCTCCTACGAGCAGTACTTC
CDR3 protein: CAISPGPLSYEQYF

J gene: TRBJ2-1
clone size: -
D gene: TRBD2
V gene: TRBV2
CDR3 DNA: TGTGCCCCCCAGTCTCCGCGGGAGGGGGTCTACAATGAGCAGTTCTTC
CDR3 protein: CAPQSPREGVYNEQFF

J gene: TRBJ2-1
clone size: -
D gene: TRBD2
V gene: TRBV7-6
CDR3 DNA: TGTGCCAGCAGCTCAGCGGGAAGATTGAGCTCCTACAATGAGCAGTTCTTC
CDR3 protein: CASSSAGRLSSYNEQFF

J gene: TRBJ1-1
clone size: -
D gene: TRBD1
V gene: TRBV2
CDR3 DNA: TGTGCCGGTCGACCGGGACAGAGGATAGACACTGAAGCTTTCTTT
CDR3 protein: CAGRPGQRIDTEAFF

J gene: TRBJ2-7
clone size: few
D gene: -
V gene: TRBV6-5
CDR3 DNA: TGTGCCAGCACCCCCTCCTTGGGGTTCTACGAGCAGTACTTC
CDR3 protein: CASTPSLGFYEQYF

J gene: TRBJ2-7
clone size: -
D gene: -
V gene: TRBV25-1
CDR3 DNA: TGTGCCAGCAGTCCGAACCAGGGGAGCGAGAGGGGTCTTGGCGAGCAGTACTTC
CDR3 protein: CASSPNQGSERGLGEQYF